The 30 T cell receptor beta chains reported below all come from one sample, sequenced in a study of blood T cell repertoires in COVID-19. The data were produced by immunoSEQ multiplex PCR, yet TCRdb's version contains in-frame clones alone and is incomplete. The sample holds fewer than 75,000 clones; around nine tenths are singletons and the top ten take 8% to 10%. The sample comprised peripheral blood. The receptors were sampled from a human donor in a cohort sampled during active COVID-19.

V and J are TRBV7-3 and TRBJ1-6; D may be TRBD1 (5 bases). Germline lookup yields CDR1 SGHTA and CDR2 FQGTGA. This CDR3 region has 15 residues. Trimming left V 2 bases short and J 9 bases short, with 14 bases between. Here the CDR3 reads CASSLFGREGSPLHF. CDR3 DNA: TGTGCCAGCAGCTTATTCGGCAGGGAGGGTTCACCCCTCCACTTT.

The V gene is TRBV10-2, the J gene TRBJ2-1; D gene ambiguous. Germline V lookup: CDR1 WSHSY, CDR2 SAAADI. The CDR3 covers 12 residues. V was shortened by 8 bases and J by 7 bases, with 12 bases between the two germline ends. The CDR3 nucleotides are TGCGCCAGCGGTCCCTCGAGGAATGAGCAGTTCTTC. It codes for CASGPSRNEQFF.

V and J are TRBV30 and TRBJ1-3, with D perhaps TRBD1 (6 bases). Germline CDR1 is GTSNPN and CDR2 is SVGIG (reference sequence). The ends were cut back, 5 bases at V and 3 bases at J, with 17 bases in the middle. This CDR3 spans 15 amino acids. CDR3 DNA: TGTGCCTGGGGGTTTTCTGGGACAAGTGGAAACACCATATATTTT. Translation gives CAWGFSGTSGNTIYF.

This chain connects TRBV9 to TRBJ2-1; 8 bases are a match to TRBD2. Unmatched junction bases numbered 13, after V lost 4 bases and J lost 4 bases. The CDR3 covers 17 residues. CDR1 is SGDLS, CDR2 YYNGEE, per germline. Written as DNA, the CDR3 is TGTGCCAGCAGCTCTGGAGCGGGACTAGAGGTATACAATGAGCAGTTCTTC. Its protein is CASSSGAGLEVYNEQFF.

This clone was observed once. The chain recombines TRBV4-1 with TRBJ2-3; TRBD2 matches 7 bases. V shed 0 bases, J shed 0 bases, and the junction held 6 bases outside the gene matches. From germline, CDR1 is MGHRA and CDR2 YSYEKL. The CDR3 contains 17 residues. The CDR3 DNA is TGCGCCAGCAGCCAAGATCAGGGCGGGGGAAGCACAGATACGCAGTATTTT. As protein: CASSQDQGGGSTDTQYF.

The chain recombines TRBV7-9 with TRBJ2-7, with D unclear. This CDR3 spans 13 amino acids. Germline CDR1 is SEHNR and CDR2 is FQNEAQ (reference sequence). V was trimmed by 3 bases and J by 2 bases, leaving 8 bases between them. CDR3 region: CASSLYSTYEQYF. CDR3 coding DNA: TGTGCCAGCAGCTTGTACAGTACCTACGAGCAGTACTTC. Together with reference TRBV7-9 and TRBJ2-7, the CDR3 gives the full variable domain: DTGVSQNPRHKITKRGQNVTFRCDPISEHNRLYWYRQTLGQGPEFLTYFQNEAQLEKSRLLSDRFSAERPKGSFSTLEIQRTEQGDSAMYLCASSLYSTYEQYFGPGTRLTVT.

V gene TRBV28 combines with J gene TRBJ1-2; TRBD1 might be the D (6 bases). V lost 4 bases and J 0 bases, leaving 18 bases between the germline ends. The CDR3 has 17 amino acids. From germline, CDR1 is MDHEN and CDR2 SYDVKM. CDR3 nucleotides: TGTGCCAGCAGTTCTCATGGGACACGCAAAGCTAACTATGGCTACACCTTC. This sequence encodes CASSSHGTRKANYGYTF.

The CDR3 reads CASSSVAGPQETQYF. The CDR3 region has the DNA TGTGCCAGCAGCTCTGTAGCGGGACCCCAAGAGACCCAGTACTTC. The chain links TRBV7-2 to TRBJ2-5, with 8 positions matching TRBD2. V trimming: 4 bases; J trimming: 1 base; junction bases outside the gene matches: 5. Germline-derived CDR1 and CDR2 are SGHTA and FQGNSA. There are 15 residues in the CDR3.

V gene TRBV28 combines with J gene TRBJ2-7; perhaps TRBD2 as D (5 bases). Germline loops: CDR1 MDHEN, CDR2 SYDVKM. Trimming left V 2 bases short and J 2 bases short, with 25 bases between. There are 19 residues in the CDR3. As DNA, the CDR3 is TGTGCCAGCAGTTTACGACGGACGGCCGAGGAGCGGTCCCCCTACGAGCAGTACTTC. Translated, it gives CASSLRRTAEERSPYEQYF.

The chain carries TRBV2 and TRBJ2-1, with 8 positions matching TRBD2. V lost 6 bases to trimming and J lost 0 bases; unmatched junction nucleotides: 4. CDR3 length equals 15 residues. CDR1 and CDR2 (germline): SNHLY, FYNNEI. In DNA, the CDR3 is TGTGCCAGCAGAACACTAGCGGCCTCCTACAATGAGCAGTTCTTC. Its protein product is CASRTLAASYNEQFF.

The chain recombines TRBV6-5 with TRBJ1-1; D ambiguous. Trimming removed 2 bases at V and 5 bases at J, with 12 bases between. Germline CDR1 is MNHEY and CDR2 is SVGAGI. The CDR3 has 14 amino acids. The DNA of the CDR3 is TGTGCCAGCAGTTACGGCGGCTATCAGACTGAAGCTTTCTTT. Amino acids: CASSYGGYQTEAFF.

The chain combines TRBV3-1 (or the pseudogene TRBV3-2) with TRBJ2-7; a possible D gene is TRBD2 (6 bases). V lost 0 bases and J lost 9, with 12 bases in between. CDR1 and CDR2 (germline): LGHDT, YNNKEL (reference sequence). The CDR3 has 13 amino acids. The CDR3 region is CASSQERDPGQYF. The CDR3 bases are TGTGCCAGCAGCCAAGAGCGGGACCCTGGGCAGTACTTC.

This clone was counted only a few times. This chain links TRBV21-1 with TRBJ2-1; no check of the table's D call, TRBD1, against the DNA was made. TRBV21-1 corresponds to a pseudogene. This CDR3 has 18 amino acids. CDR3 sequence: CASSKGVLPGTGIDEQFF. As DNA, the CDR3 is TGTGCCAGCAGCAAAGGTGTCTTGCCCGGGACAGGGATCGATGAGCAGTTCTTC.

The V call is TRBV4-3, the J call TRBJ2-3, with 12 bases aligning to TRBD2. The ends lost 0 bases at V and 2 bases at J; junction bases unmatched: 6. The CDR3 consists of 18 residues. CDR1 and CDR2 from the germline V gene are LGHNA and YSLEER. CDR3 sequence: CASSQDVLAGGNTDTQYF. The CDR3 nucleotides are TGCGCCAGCAGCCAAGATGTACTAGCGGGAGGTAACACAGATACGCAGTATTTT.

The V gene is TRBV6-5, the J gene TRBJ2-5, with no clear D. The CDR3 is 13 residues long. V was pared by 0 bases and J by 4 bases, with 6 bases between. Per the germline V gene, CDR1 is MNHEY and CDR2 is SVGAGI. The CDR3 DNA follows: TGTGCCAGCAGTTACTCGTTCGGAGAGACCCAGTACTTC. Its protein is CASSYSFGETQYF.

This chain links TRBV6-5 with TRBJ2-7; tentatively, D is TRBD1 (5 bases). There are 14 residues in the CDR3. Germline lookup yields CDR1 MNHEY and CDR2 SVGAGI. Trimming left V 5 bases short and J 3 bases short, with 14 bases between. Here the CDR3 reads CASSTPRTNYEQYF. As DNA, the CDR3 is TGTGCCAGCAGTACCCCAAGGACAAACTACGAGCAGTACTTC.

DNA for the CDR3: TGTGCCACCAGCAGAGATCTTCGGACAGGCGGAAATCAGCCCCAGCATTTT. It codes for CATSRDLRTGGNQPQHF. V usage is TRBV15 and J usage is TRBJ1-5, with 7 bases fitting TRBD1. V lost 0 bases, J lost 4 bases, and 9 bases stayed unmatched. This CDR3 contains 17 residues. Germline assignment: CDR1 LNHNV and CDR2 YYDKDF (reference sequence).

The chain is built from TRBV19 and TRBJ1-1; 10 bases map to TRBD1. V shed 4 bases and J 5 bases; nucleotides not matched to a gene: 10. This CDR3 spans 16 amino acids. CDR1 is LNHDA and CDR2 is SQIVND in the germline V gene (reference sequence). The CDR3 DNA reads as TGTGCCAGTAGTACTCACCCGGGACAGGGGAGGACTGAAGCTTTCTTT. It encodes CASSTHPGQGRTEAFF.

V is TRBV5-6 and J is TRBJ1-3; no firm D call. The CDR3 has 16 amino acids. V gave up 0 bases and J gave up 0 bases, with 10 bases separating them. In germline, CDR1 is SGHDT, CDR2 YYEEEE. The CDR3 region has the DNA TGTGCCAGCAGCTTGGATAACGGTTACTCTGGAAACACCATATATTTT. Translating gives CASSLDNGYSGNTIYF.

In DNA, the CDR3 is TGCGCCAGCAGCTGGCGGGGACGGGTGCCCTACGAGCAGTACTTC. Protein sequence: CASSWRGRVPYEQYF. The chain joins TRBV5-1 to TRBJ2-7; perhaps TRBD2 as D (6 bases). V lost 3 bases and J lost 2, with 15 bases in between. The length of the CDR3 is 15 residues. The V gene's germline CDR1 is SGHRS and CDR2 YFSETQ.

CDR3 sequence (DNA): TGTGCCAGCAGTCCCAACCGGGGGGAATGGATCGATGAGCAGTTCTTC. As protein: CASSPNRGEWIDEQFF. V is TRBV27 and J is TRBJ2-1, with 7 nucleotides matching TRBD2. The CDR3 is 16 amino acids. The V and J ends lost 5 bases and 8 bases, in that order; junction bases with no gene match: 15. Germline V lookup: CDR1 MNHEY, CDR2 SMNVEV (reference sequence).

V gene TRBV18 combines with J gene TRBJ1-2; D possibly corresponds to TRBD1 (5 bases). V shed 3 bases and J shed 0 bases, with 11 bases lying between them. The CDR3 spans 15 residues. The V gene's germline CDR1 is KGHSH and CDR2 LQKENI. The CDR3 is CASSPSPGPNYGYTF. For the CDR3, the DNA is TGTGCCAGCTCACCGAGCCCAGGGCCTAACTATGGCTACACCTTC.

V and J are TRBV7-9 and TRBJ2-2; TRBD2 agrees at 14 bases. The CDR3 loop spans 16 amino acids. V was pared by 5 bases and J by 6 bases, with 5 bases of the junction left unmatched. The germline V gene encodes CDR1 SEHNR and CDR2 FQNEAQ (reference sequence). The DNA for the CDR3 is TGTGCCAGCAGCACGGGACTAGCGGGAGAGGCCGGGGAGCTGTTTTTT. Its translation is CASSTGLAGEAGELFF.

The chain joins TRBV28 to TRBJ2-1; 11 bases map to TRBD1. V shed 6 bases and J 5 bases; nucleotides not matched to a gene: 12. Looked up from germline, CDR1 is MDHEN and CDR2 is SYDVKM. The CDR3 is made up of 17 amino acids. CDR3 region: CASSLRGQGAADNEQFF. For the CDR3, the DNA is TGTGCCAGCAGCCTCCGAGGACAGGGGGCGGCGGACAATGAGCAGTTCTTC.

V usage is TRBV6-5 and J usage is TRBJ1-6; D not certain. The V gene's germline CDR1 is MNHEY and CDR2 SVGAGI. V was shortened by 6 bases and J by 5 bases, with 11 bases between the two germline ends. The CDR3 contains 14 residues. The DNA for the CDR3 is TGTGCCAGCAGGCAGGACGGGAATAATTCACCCCTCCACTTT. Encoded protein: CASRQDGNNSPLHF.

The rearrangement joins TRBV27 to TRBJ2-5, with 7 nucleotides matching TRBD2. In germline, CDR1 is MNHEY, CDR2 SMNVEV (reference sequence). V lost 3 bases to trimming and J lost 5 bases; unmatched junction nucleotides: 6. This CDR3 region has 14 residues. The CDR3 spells CASSLGGWWETQYF. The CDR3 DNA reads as TGTGCCAGCAGTTTGGGAGGGTGGTGGGAGACCCAGTACTTC.

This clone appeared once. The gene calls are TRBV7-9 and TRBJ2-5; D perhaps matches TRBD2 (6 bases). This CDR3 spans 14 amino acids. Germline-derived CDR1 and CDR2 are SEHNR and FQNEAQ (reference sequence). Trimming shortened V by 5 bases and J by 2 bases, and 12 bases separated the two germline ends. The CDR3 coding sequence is TGTGCCAGCAGCCGAAAACGGGGGCAAGAGACCCAGTACTTC. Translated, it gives CASSRKRGQETQYF. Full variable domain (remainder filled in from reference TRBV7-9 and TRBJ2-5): DTGVSQNPRHKITKRGQNVTFRCDPISEHNRLYWYRQTLGQGPEFLTYFQNEAQLEKSRLLSDRFSAERPKGSFSTLEIQRTEQGDSAMYLCASSRKRGQETQYFGPGTRLLVL.

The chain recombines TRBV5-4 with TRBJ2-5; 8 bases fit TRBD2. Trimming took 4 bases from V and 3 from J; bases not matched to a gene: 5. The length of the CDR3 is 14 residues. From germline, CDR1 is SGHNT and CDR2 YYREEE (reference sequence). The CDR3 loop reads CASSPGGSEETQYF. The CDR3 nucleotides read TGTGCCAGCAGCCCGGGGGGGTCTGAAGAGACCCAGTACTTC.

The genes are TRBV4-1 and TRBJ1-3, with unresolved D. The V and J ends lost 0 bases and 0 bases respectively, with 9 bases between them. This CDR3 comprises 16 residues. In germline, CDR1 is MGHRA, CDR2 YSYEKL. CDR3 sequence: CASSQDWAGSGNTIYF. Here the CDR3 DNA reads TGCGCCAGCAGCCAAGATTGGGCAGGCTCTGGAAACACCATATATTTT.

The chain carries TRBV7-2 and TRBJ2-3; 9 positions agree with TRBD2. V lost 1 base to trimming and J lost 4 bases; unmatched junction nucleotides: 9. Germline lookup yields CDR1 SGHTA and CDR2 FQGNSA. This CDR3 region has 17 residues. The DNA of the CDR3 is TGTGCCAGCAGCTTAGTAATGTTAGCGGGAGCGGCAGATACGCAGTATTTT. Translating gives CASSLVMLAGAADTQYF.